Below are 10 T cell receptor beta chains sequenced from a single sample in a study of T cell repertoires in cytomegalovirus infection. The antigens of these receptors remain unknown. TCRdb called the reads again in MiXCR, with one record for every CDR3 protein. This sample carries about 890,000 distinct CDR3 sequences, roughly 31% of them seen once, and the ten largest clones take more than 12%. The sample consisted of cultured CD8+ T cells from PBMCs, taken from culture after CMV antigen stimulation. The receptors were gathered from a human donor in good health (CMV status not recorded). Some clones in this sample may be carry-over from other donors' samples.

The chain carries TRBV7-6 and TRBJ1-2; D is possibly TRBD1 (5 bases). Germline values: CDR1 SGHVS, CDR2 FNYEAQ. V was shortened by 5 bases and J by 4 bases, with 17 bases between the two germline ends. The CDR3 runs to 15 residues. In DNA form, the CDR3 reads TGTGCCAGCAGCCGAGGAGAGGGGAGCCCCTATGGCTACACCTTC. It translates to CASSRGEGSPYGYTF.

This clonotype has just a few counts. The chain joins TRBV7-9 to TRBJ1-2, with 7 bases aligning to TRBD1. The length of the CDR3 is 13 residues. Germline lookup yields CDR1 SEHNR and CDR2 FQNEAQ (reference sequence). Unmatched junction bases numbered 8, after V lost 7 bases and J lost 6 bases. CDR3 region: CASKAGGLNGYTF. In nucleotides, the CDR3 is TGTGCCAGCAAAGCAGGGGGACTGAATGGCTACACCTTC.

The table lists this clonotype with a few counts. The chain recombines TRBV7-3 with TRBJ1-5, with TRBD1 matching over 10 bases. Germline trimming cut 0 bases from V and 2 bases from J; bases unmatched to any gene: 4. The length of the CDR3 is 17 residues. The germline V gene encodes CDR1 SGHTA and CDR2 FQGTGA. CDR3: CASSLTGTGDRNQPQHF. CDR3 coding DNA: TGTGCCAGCAGCTTAACCGGGACAGGGGATCGCAATCAGCCCCAGCATTTT.

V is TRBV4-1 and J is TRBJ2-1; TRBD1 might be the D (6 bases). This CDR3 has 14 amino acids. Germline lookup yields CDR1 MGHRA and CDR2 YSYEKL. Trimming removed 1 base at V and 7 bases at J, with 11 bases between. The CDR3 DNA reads TGCGCCAGCAGCCAAGCCGCAGGGGCGAATGAGCAGTTCTTC. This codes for CASSQAAGANEQFF.

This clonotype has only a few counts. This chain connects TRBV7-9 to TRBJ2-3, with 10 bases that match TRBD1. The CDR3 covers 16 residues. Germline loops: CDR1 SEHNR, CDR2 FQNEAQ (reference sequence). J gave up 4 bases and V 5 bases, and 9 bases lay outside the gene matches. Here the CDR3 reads CASSLRQGASSDTQYF. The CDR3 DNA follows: TGTGCCAGCAGCCTCCGACAGGGGGCTTCGTCAGATACGCAGTATTTT.

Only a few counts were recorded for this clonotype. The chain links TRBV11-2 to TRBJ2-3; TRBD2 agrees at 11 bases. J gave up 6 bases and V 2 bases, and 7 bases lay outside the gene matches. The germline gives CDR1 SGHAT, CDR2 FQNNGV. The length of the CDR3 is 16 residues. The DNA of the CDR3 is TGTGCCAGCAGCTTAACTCCACTAGCGGGGGCCGATACGCAGTATTTT. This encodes CASSLTPLAGADTQYF.

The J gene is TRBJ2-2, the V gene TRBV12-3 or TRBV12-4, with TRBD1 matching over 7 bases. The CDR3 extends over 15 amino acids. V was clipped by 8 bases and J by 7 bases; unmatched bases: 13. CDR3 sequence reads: CASAPGQEEIGELFF. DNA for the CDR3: TGTGCCAGCGCCCCTGGACAGGAAGAAATCGGGGAGCTGTTTTTT.

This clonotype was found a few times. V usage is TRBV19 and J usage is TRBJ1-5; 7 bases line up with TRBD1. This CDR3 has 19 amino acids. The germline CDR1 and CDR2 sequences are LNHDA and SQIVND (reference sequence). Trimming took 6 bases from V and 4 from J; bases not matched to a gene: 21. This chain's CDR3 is CASSLNPVFSGQLNQPQHF. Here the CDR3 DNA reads TGTGCCAGTAGCCTTAACCCGGTCTTTTCGGGACAGTTAAATCAGCCCCAGCATTTT.

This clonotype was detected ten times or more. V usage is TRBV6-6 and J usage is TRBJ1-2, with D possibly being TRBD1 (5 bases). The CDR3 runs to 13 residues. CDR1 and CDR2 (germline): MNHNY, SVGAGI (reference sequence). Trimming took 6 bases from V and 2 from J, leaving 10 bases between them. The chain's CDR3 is CASRTDTNYGYTF. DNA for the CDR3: TGTGCCAGCAGGACGGACACAAACTATGGCTACACCTTC.

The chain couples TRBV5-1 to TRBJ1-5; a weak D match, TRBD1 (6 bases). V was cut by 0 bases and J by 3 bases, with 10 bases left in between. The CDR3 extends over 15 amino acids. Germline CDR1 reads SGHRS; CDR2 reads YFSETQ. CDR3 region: CASSLGDTVNQPQHF. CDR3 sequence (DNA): TGCGCCAGCAGCTTGGGGGACACGGTCAATCAGCCCCAGCATTTT.